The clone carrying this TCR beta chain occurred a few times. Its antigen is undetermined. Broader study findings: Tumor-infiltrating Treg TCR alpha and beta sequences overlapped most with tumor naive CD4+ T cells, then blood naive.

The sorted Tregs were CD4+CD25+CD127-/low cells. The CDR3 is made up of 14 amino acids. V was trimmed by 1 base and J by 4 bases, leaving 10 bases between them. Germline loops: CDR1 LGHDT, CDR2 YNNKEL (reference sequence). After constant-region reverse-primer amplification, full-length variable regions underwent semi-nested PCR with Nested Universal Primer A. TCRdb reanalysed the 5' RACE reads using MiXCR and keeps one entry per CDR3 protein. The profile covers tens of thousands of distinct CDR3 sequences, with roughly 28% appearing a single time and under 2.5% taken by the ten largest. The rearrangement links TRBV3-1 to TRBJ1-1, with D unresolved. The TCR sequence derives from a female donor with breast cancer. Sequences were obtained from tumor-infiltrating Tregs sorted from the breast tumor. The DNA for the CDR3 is TGTGCCAGCAGCCAAGGTCCGGGAAGCACTGAAGCTTTCTTT. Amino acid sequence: CASSQGPGSTEAFF. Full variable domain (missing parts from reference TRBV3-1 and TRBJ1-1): DTAVSQTPKYLVTQMGNDKSIKCEQNLGHDTMYWYKQDSKKFLKIMFSYNNKELIINETVPNRFSPKSPDKAHLNLHINSLELGDSAVYFCASSQGPGSTEAFFGQGTRLTVV.